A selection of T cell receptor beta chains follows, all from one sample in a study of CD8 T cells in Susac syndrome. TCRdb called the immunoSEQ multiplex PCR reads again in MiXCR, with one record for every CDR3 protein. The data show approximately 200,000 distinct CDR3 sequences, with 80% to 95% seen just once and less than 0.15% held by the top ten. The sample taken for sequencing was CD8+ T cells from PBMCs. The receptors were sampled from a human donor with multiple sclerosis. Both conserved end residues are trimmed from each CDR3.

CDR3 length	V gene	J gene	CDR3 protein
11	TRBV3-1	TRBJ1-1	ASSPPEGTEAF
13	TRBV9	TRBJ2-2	ASSTTSSGTRELF
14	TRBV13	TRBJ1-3	ASSLGSVDSGNTIY
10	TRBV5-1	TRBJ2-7	ASSRGSGEQY
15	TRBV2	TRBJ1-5	ASRRTLIGLGNQPQH
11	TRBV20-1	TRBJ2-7	SANRDSIYEQY
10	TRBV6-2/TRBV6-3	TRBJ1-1	ASSYVGREAF
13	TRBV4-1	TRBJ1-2	ASSQDGGPGDGYT
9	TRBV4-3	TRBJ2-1	ASSQENEQF
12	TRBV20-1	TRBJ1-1	SAFPSHRVGEAF
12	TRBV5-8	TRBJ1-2	ASSLVAKSYGYT
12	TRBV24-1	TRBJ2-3	ATSDPLASDTQY
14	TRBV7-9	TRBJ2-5	ASSRDSIVPGGTQY
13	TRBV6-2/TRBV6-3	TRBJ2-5	ASSYSGTLQETQY
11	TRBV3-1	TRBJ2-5	ASSTRSEETQY
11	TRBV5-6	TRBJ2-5	ASSFPDQETQY
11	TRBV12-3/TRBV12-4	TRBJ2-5	ASRKTDQETQY
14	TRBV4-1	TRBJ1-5	ASSQFADRANQPQH
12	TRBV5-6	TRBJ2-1	ASSSPGGENEQF
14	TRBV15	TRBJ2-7	ATSRKGHQGIREQY
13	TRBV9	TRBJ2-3	ASSGEGPAPHTQY
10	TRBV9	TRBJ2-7	ASSVDESEQY
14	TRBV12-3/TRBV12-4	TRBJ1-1	ASSPGGWGVDTEAF
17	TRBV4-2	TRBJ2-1	ASSPAGTSYSGSYNEQF
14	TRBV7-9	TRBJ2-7	ASSGGAGGYSYEQY
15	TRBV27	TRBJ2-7	ASSDLAIRTGSNEQY
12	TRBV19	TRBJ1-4	ASSTAPSTEKLF
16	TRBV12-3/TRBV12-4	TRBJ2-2	ASRPGTGLKPNTGELF
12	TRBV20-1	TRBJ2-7	SARVEREGYEQY
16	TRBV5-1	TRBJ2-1	ASSWDYLALSSYNEQF
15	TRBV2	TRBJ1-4	ASSVPFGPHSNEKLF
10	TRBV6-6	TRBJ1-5	ASREVRQPQH
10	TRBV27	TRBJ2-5	ASIGPGETQY
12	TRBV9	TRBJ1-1	ASSVGTGNTEAF
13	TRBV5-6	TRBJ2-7	ASSEIDRVSYEQY
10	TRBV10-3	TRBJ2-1	AISENWDEQF
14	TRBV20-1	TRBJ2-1	SARDALADSYNEQF
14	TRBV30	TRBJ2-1	ASSPRDRGAYNEQF
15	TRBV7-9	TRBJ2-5	ASSLDGGASRQETQY
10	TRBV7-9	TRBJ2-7	ASSLARGPTY
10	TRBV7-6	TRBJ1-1	ASSSGPAEAF
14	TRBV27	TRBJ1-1	ASSLDPQGVNTEAF
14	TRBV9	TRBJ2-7	ASSVDPRTNSYEQY
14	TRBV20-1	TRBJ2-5	SARPVVRETDETQY
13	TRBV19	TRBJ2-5	ASSTLGGGGETQY
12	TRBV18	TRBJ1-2	ASSPGQGNYGYT
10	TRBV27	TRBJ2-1	ASSLGPHEQF
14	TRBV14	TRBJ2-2	ASSQDPLTEGGELF
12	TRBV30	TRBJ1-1	AWSPGQANTEAF
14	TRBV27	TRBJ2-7	ASSFTGTSGVYEQY
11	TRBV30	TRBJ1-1	AWNQGSGTEAF
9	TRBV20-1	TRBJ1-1	SAKGFTEAF
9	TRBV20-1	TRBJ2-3	SDLAADTQY
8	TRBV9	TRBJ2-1	ASSGTEQF
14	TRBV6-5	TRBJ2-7	ASSYSAIRFSYEQY